The 15 T cell receptor beta chains below were found in one sample sequenced in a study of CD8 T cells in Susac syndrome. Random hexamers were used to reverse transcribe an amount of roughly 0.5 to 1 ug RNA. TCRdb processed the immunoSEQ multiplex PCR reads anew with MiXCR; each CDR3 protein has one entry. The sample has hundreds of thousands of distinct CDR3 sequences; 90% to 95% are singletons. The specimen was CD8+ T cells from PBMCs. These TCRs come from a human donor with multiple sclerosis.

This clonotype was seen just once. The chain has TRBV7-8 and TRBJ2-4, with TRBD2 matching 8 bases. Unmatched junction bases numbered 6, after V lost 2 bases and J lost 0 bases. The length of the CDR3 is 17 residues. The germline V gene has CDR1 SGHVS and CDR2 FQNEAQ. The CDR3 DNA follows: TGTGCCAGCAGCTTATGGGCGGGAGGACTAGCCAAAAACATTCAGTACTTC. Protein sequence: CASSLWAGGLAKNIQYF. Combining the CDR3 with reference TRBV7-8 and TRBJ2-4 gives the whole variable domain GAGVSQSPRYKVAKRGQDVALRCDPISGHVSLFWYQQALGQGPEFLTYFQNEAQLDKSGLPSDRFFAERPEGSVSTLKIQRTQQEDSAVYLCASSLWAGGLAKNIQYFGAGTRLSVL.

The chain joins TRBV9 to TRBJ2-2; 9 bases line up with TRBD2. Trimming cost V 7 bases and J 3 bases; bases outside gene matches: 7. The CDR3 runs 15 residues. Germline CDR1 and CDR2: SGDLS and YYNGEE. CDR3 amino acids: CASSGAGGDTGELFF. The CDR3 DNA sequence: TGTGCCAGCTCTGGAGCGGGAGGAGACACCGGGGAGCTGTTTTTT.

The V and J genes are TRBV12-3 or TRBV12-4 and TRBJ1-1; D unclear. The CDR3 has 14 residues. V gave up 5 bases and J gave up 1 base, with 11 bases separating them. The CDR3 DNA reads as TGTGCCAGCAGTCATGCGTTGGGGAACACTGAAGCTTTCTTT. This codes for CASSHALGNTEAFF.

This clonotype was counted once. V gene TRBV19 combines with J gene TRBJ2-1; D not certain. Trimming cost V 7 bases and J 8 bases, with 21 bases left between them. The CDR3 length is 15 residues. Germline V gives CDR1 LNHDA, CDR2 SQIVND (reference sequence). The CDR3 is CASTQRWLNGDEQFF. The CDR3, as DNA: TGTGCCAGTACCCAACGGTGGCTTAATGGGGATGAGCAGTTCTTC. Full variable domain (rest looked up from reference TRBV19 and TRBJ2-1): DGGITQSPKYLFRKEGQNVTLSCEQNLNHDAMYWYRQDPGQGLRLIYYSQIVNDFQKGDIAEGYSVSREKKESFPLTVTSAQKNPTAFYLCASTQRWLNGDEQFFGPGTRLTVL.

This chain links TRBV6-2 or TRBV6-3 with TRBJ1-1; no clear D gene. The V end lost 2 bases, the J end lost 4 bases, and 8 bases lay between the germline ends. The CDR3 extends over 13 amino acids. The germline CDR1 and CDR2 sequences are MNHEY and SVGEGT. This CDR3 reads CASSYQKSTEAFF. CDR3 DNA sequence: TGTGCCAGCAGTTACCAAAAAAGCACTGAAGCTTTCTTT.

This chain joins TRBV5-6 and TRBJ2-7, with a possible D match to TRBD2 (6 bases). Trimming took 1 base from V and 5 from J, leaving 19 bases between them. The CDR3 loop spans 16 amino acids. Germline V gene data show CDR1 as SGHDT and CDR2 as YYEEEE. The CDR3 DNA follows: TGTGCCAGCAGCTTGTATGCGGGACTCAAGACCCACGAGCAGTACTTC. Its translation is CASSLYAGLKTHEQYF.

The chain is built from TRBV10-3 and TRBJ2-3, with 7 bases identical to TRBD2. In germline, CDR1 is ENHRY, CDR2 SYGVKD. Germline trimming cut 6 bases from V and 0 bases from J; bases unmatched to any gene: 9. The CDR3 extends over 16 amino acids. This CDR3 is CAIRREGGASTDTQYF. Here the CDR3 DNA reads TGTGCCATCAGGAGGGAGGGCGGGGCCAGCACAGATACGCAGTATTTT.

This chain uses TRBV4-3 with TRBJ2-7; D gene uncertain. Germline CDR1 and CDR2: LGHNA and YSLEER. The CDR3 covers 11 residues. V was cut by 8 bases and J by 5 bases, with 10 bases left in between. CDR3 sequence: CASQSLDEQYF. DNA for the CDR3: TGCGCCAGCCAGAGCTTGGACGAGCAGTACTTC.

V and J are TRBV6-5 and TRBJ1-2; 8 nucleotides agree with TRBD1. The CDR3 spans 17 residues. Germline CDR1 is MNHEY and CDR2 is SVGAGI. Trimming removed 4 bases from V and 0 bases from J; junction bases left unmatched: 10. The CDR3 DNA follows: TGTGCCAGCAGTTCCAGGGGGCTATTACTAGCTAACTATGGCTACACCTTC. Its protein is CASSSRGLLLANYGYTF.

This clonotype has only one observation. This sequence joins TRBV25-1 and TRBJ2-5; D gene uncertain. The CDR3 runs to 13 residues. From germline, CDR1 is MGHDK and CDR2 SYGVNS. V gave up 3 bases and J gave up 2 bases, with 7 bases separating them. CDR3 amino acids: CASSETEQETQYF. CDR3 DNA: TGTGCCAGCAGTGAGACGGAACAAGAGACCCAGTACTTC.

V usage is TRBV27 and J usage is TRBJ1-6; 8 nucleotides match TRBD1. The CDR3 is 18 amino acids. Germline lookup yields CDR1 MNHEY and CDR2 SMNVEV (reference sequence). J gave up 5 bases and V 5 bases, and 14 bases lay outside the gene matches. The CDR3 reads CASSPATPDRVHNSPLHF. For the CDR3, the DNA is TGTGCCAGCAGTCCGGCCACTCCGGACAGGGTCCATAATTCACCCCTCCACTTT.

This rearrangement joins TRBV4-3 to TRBJ2-3; D perhaps matches TRBD2 (7 bases). The CDR3 contains 16 residues. Deletions cut 4 bases from V and 3 bases from J, with 17 bases between. Germline assignment: CDR1 LGHNA and CDR2 YSLEER. CDR3 sequence (DNA): TGCGCCAGCAGCCCCGGAGGGGGGGGTTGGACAGATACGCAGTATTTT. Translating it yields CASSPGGGGWTDTQYF.

The table lists this clonotype with a count of one. This chain uses TRBV4-1 with TRBJ2-7; TRBD2 is a possible D gene (6 bases). The CDR3 spans 13 residues. Germline V gene lookup returns CDR1 MGHRA and CDR2 YSYEKL. The ends were cut back, 5 bases at V and 5 bases at J, with 13 bases in the middle. This CDR3 is CASSYGTPDEQYF. The CDR3 DNA sequence: TGCGCCAGCAGCTACGGGACTCCTGACGAGCAGTACTTC.

The CDR3 region is CSARSSGRTIYEQYF. CDR3 nucleotide sequence: TGCAGTGCTAGGAGTAGCGGGAGAACGATCTACGAGCAGTACTTC. The rearrangement links TRBV20-1 to TRBJ2-7, with 9 bases that match TRBD2. With V trimmed by 3 bases and J by 3 bases, 9 bases remained unmatched. The CDR3 totals 15 residues. Germline V gives CDR1 DFQATT, CDR2 SNEGSKA (reference sequence).

The chain carries TRBV28 and TRBJ1-2; possible D gene TRBD1, 6 bases. V shed 3 bases and J shed 4 bases, with 18 bases lying between them. Germline CDR1 MDHEN, CDR2 SYDVKM. The CDR3 totals 16 residues. This CDR3 reads CASSFLSSGHFYGYTF. CDR3 sequence (DNA): TGTGCCAGCAGTTTCCTATCCTCGGGACACTTCTATGGCTACACCTTC.